This is a list of T cell receptor beta chains from one sample in a study of blood T cell repertoires in COVID-19. Clones were sequenced by immunoSEQ multiplex PCR, and TCRdb holds only the in-frame ones, with some missing. The data hold about 130,000 clones, with around four fifths observed a single time. The specimen sequenced was peripheral blood. These receptor sequences come from an elderly man with acute or convalescent COVID-19. Both conserved end residues are part of each CDR3. D genes are given only for firm matches. Expanded clones are given a class, and other clones once, few, many or no size at all.

>TRBD2|.|TRBV9|TRBJ2-3
TGTGCCAGCAGCGTAGGACGGCGGGGGGGCCAAACAGATACGCAGTATTTT
CASSVGRRGGQTDTQYF
>.|.|TRBV7-2|TRBJ2-7
TGTGCCAGCAGCTTAGGACGCGGGATCTACGAGCAGTACTTC
CASSLGRGIYEQYF
>TRBD1|.|TRBV10-3|TRBJ1-2
TGTGCCATCAGTGACTTAGGGACAGCCTATGGCTACACCTTC
CAISDLGTAYGYTF
>.|few|TRBV6-5|TRBJ1-1
TGTGCCAGCAGTTACGGCAGTGGGCTGACGAACACTGAAGCTTTCTTT
CASSYGSGLTNTEAFF
>.|many|TRBV6-1|TRBJ1-4
TGTGCCAGCAGTGACAGACAGAGTATAAAGAAAAAACTGTTTTTT
CASSDRQSIKKKLFF
>TRBD1|.|TRBV25-1|TRBJ1-4
TGTGCCAGCAGTGAGGACTGGACAGGGACGAATGAAAAACTGTTTTTT
CASSEDWTGTNEKLFF
>TRBD1|.|TRBV18|TRBJ2-2
TGTGCCAGCTCACCACCAGGACAGGGGAACACCGGGGAGCTGTTTTTT
CASSPPGQGNTGELFF
>.|.|TRBV3-1/TRBV3-2|TRBJ1-6
TGTGCCAGCAGCCAAGGACAGGATAATTCACCCCTCCACTTT
CASSQGQDNSPLHF
>TRBD2|.|TRBV3-1/TRBV3-2|TRBJ2-7
TGTGCCAGCAGCCTTAGCGGGGGGAGGTACGAGCAGTACTTC
CASSLSGGRYEQYF
>TRBD1|.|TRBV6-2/TRBV6-3|TRBJ1-1
TGTGCCAGCAGTTCGGACAGGGGTACGGCTTTCTTT
CASSSDRGTAFF